The present T cell receptor (beta chain) was sequenced within a study of brain T cells in children with intractable seizures. Study conclusions and caveats: Clones missing pre-surgery may reflect undersampling of that blood sample.

The CDR3 is made up of 18 amino acids. Losses at the gene ends were 0 bases for V and 5 bases for J; bases not matched to a gene: 10. Germline-derived CDR1 and CDR2 are SGDLS and YYNGEE. The table came from immunoSEQ multiplex PCR; TCRdb's copy has only in-frame clones and leaves some out. The sample consists of under 400,000 clones, 85% to 95% of them appearing once. Stated time point: blood from clinic visit 5 months post-surgery; TSC patient then seizure free. Sequencing was limited to surgery cases with top T cell transcript signatures in brain tissue. Before surgery, patients took at least one anti-epileptic drug. Worth noting for this clone: What it binds is not known.

J is TRBJ2-3 and V is TRBV9, with 12 bases that match TRBD2. The sequence derives from a boy in the first two years of life with tuberous sclerosis and intractable seizures. The input for sequencing was peripheral blood, taken less than 6 months after surgery. CDR3 sequence: CASSVDGRRLAGVDTQYF. The CDR3 bases are TGTGCCAGCAGCGTAGACGGGAGGAGACTAGCGGGAGTAGATACGCAGTATTTT.